The 24 T cell receptor beta chains below all came from one sample that was sequenced in a study of blood T cell repertoires in COVID-19. Clones were sequenced by immunoSEQ multiplex PCR, and TCRdb holds only the in-frame ones, with some missing. The table lists roughly 330,000 clones, approximately 87% of them singletons, with 3.5% to 4% in the top ten. The sample taken for sequencing was peripheral blood. The receptors stem from a woman aged 50 to 60 with active or convalescent COVID-19.

The rearrangement joins TRBV19 to TRBJ1-3; no firm D call. There are 13 residues in the CDR3. Germline loops: CDR1 LNHDA, CDR2 SQIVND (reference sequence). Trimming pared 6 bases from V and 4 bases from J, leaving 10 bases between. The CDR3 is CASSAGYGNTIYF. CDR3 DNA sequence: TGTGCCAGTAGCGCAGGCTACGGAAACACCATATATTTT.

This chain joins TRBV6-5 and TRBJ1-1, with 7 positions matching TRBD1. J gave up 0 bases and V 5 bases, and 3 bases lay outside the gene matches. The CDR3 consists of 14 residues. CDR1 and CDR2 (germline): MNHEY, SVGAGI. CDR3 DNA: TGTGCCAGCAGTAGGGACAGAGTGAACACTGAAGCTTTCTTT. Protein sequence: CASSRDRVNTEAFF.

J is TRBJ2-7 and V is TRBV5-3; D uncertain. TRBV5-3 is assigned to the ORF class and has an uncertain function. The length of the CDR3 is 14 residues. Trimming removed 0 bases at V and 3 bases at J, with 10 bases between. The CDR3 DNA sequence: TGTGCCAGAAGCTTGGGGGCGAACCACTACGAGCAGTACTTC. This gives the protein CARSLGANHYEQYF.

This clone showed up just once. The gene calls are TRBV5-1 and TRBJ2-7; 7 positions match TRBD2. V was pared by 2 bases and J by 7 bases, with 9 bases of the junction left unmatched. The CDR3 is made up of 14 amino acids. Looked up from germline, CDR1 is SGHRS and CDR2 is YFSETQ. The CDR3 region is CASSFDGEGGEQYF. CDR3 sequence (DNA): TGCGCCAGCAGCTTTGACGGGGAGGGCGGTGAGCAGTACTTC.

The rearrangement joins TRBV11-2 to TRBJ1-3, with TRBD1 matching 7 bases. Trimming at V came to 5 bases and at J to 2 bases, leaving 9 bases not matched to a gene. This CDR3 region has 16 residues. Germline CDR1 is SGHAT and CDR2 is FQNNGV. The CDR3 reads CASSHRQGLPGNTIYF. CDR3 nucleotides: TGTGCCAGCAGCCATCGACAGGGACTCCCTGGAAACACCATATATTTT.

The J gene is TRBJ2-1, the V gene TRBV4-3, with 7 nucleotides matching TRBD1. Germline loops: CDR1 LGHNA, CDR2 YSLEER. V shed 4 bases and J 5 bases; nucleotides not matched to a gene: 8. The CDR3 totals 15 residues. This CDR3 reads CASSRTGTVNNEQFF. CDR3 coding DNA: TGCGCCAGCAGCCGCACCGGGACAGTAAACAATGAGCAGTTCTTC.

This clone was seen a single time. V is TRBV19 and J is TRBJ1-5; no clear D. V was cut by 2 bases and J by 6 bases, with 14 bases left in between. Germline loops: CDR1 LNHDA, CDR2 SQIVND (reference sequence). The CDR3 is 15 residues long. CDR3 nucleotides: TGTGCCAGTAGTATAACCGTCCCTGGCAGTCAGCCCCAGCATTTT. This codes for CASSITVPGSQPQHF.

V and J are TRBV7-8 and TRBJ1-6; D may be TRBD1 (5 bases). The CDR3 totals 16 residues. Trimming pared 2 bases from V and 7 bases from J, leaving 15 bases between. Germline lookup yields CDR1 SGHVS and CDR2 FQNEAQ. CDR3 loop: CASSLYGGTENSPLHF. In DNA, the CDR3 is TGTGCCAGCAGCTTATACGGCGGGACGGAGAATTCACCCCTCCACTTT.

V gene TRBV7-9 combines with J gene TRBJ1-2; 7 nucleotides line up with TRBD1. Germline CDR1 SEHNR, CDR2 FQNEAQ (reference sequence). V dropped 8 bases and J dropped 8; count of bases not matched to a gene: 11. The CDR3 runs to 13 residues. The CDR3 DNA follows: TGTGCCAGCTCCCCGGGACAGAGGTTAGGCTACACCTTC. As protein: CASSPGQRLGYTF.

V gene TRBV5-6 combines with J gene TRBJ1-1; D is perhaps TRBD1 (6 bases). Trimming took off 3 bases at V and 1 base at J, with 13 bases between the two ends. Germline values: CDR1 SGHDT, CDR2 YYEEEE. This CDR3 region has 15 residues. CDR3 coding DNA: TGTGCCAGCAGCTACTACAGGGTTACGAACACTGAAGCTTTCTTT. Its translation: CASSYYRVTNTEAFF.

J is TRBJ2-1 and V is TRBV2; D is possibly TRBD2 (5 bases). CDR1 and CDR2 (germline): SNHLY, FYNNEI. The CDR3 spans 13 residues. V lost 4 bases to trimming and J lost 6 bases, with 10 bases between them. The DNA for the CDR3 is TGTGCCAGCAGTGGGACTCTAGGCAATGAGCAGTTCTTC. Translating gives CASSGTLGNEQFF. Supplemented by reference TRBV2 and TRBJ2-1, the full variable domain reads EPEVTQTPSHQVTQMGQEVILRCVPISNHLYFYWYRQILGQKVEFLVSFYNNEISEKSEIFDDQFSVERPDGSNFTLKIRSTKLEDSAMYFCASSGTLGNEQFFGPGTRLTVL.

The chain links TRBV27 to TRBJ1-5; 7 bases agree with TRBD1. With V trimmed by 5 bases and J by 4 bases, 5 bases remained unmatched. This CDR3 is 14 amino acids long. Germline V gene data show CDR1 as MNHEY and CDR2 as SMNVEV (reference sequence). In DNA, the CDR3 is TGTGCCAGCAGTCTAAACAGGGGTAATCAGCCCCAGCATTTT. Amino acid sequence: CASSLNRGNQPQHF.

This clone has only one observation. The chain employs TRBV28 and TRBJ2-1; perhaps TRBD2 as D (6 bases). V was pared by 1 base and J by 4 bases, with 11 bases between. Germline CDR1 is MDHEN and CDR2 is SYDVKM. The CDR3 covers 15 residues. The CDR3 DNA reads as TGTGCCAGCAGTTTATCCGGGAGAGCTTACAATGAGCAGTTCTTC. It is translated as CASSLSGRAYNEQFF.

The rearrangement links TRBV5-1 to TRBJ2-2; 7 positions agree with TRBD1. Per germline, CDR1 SGHRS and CDR2 YFSETQ. Trimming cost V 2 bases and J 0 bases; bases outside gene matches: 7. The CDR3 runs to 17 residues. This chain's CDR3 is CASSLLPGQTNTGELFF. CDR3 DNA sequence: TGCGCCAGCAGCTTACTTCCGGGACAGACGAACACCGGGGAGCTGTTTTTT.

The V and J genes are TRBV10-3 and TRBJ2-7, with 8 bases lining up with TRBD2. CDR1 and CDR2 (germline): ENHRY, SYGVKD. The length of the CDR3 is 15 residues. V dropped 6 bases and J dropped 4; count of bases not matched to a gene: 11. The CDR3: CAIRAGEPLPYEQYF. The CDR3 coding sequence is TGTGCCATCAGAGCGGGAGAGCCCCTCCCGTACGAGCAGTACTTC.

The chain recombines TRBV7-2 with TRBJ2-3; D unclear. Trimming removed 4 bases from V and 10 bases from J, with 12 bases in between. The CDR3 extends over 12 amino acids. Germline CDR1 and CDR2: SGHTA and FQGNSA. The CDR3 bases are TGTGCCAGCAGCTCGTTAGTACTGCCGCAGTATTTT. Translation: CASSSLVLPQYF.

This rearrangement joins TRBV5-5 to TRBJ1-2; the match to TRBD1 covers 8 bases. J was trimmed by 2 bases and V by 6 bases; bases with no gene match: 6. Germline lookup yields CDR1 SGHKS and CDR2 YYEKEE (reference sequence). The CDR3 totals 14 residues. The CDR3 bases are TGTGCCAGCACGCTCAGGGACAGGAACTATGGCTACACCTTC. It codes for CASTLRDRNYGYTF.

V is TRBV29-1 and J is TRBJ2-1; 9 nucleotides align to TRBD1. The length of the CDR3 is 14 residues. CDR1 and CDR2 from the germline V gene are SQVTM and ANQGSEA. V lost 5 bases to trimming and J lost 9 bases; unmatched junction nucleotides: 11. CDR3 protein: CSVTRPTGGGEQFF. CDR3 nucleotides: TGCAGCGTTACCCGTCCTACAGGGGGCGGTGAGCAGTTCTTC.

The rearrangement joins TRBV7-8 to TRBJ2-2; TRBD1 matches 12 bases. V dropped 4 bases and J dropped 7; count of bases not matched to a gene: 10. The CDR3 is 17 residues long. Per the germline V gene, CDR1 is SGHVS and CDR2 is FQNEAQ. In DNA form, the CDR3 reads TGTGCCAGCAGCTACCGCGGGACAGGGGGCTCGGGCGGGGAGCTGTTTTTT. Its translation is CASSYRGTGGSGGELFF. Using reference TRBV7-8 and TRBJ2-2 for the parts outside the CDR3, the full variable domain is GAGVSQSPRYKVAKRGQDVALRCDPISGHVSLFWYQQALGQGPEFLTYFQNEAQLDKSGLPSDRFFAERPEGSVSTLKIQRTQQEDSAVYLCASSYRGTGGSGGELFFGEGSRLTVL.

The J gene is TRBJ2-7, the V gene TRBV6-6; possibly TRBD1 for D (6 bases). The CDR3 contains 14 residues. Germline V lookup: CDR1 MNHNY, CDR2 SVGAGI (reference sequence). Trimming pared 2 bases from V and 2 bases from J, leaving 10 bases between. The CDR3 protein is CASSYKRTAYEQYF. DNA of the CDR3: TGTGCCAGCAGTTACAAGAGGACAGCCTACGAGCAGTACTTC.

The chain recombines TRBV3-1 (or the pseudogene TRBV3-2) with TRBJ2-1; 9 bases match TRBD2. This CDR3 comprises 15 residues. J gave up 2 bases and V 4 bases, and 3 bases lay outside the gene matches. Germline lookup yields CDR1 LGHDT and CDR2 YNNKEL (reference sequence). CDR3: CASSRTSGPYNEQFF. The CDR3 bases are TGTGCCAGCAGCCGCACTAGCGGGCCCTACAATGAGCAGTTCTTC.

As DNA, the CDR3 is TGTGCCAGTAGTATCACAGGGGCCACTGAAGCTTTCTTT. It encodes CASSITGATEAFF. The chain joins TRBV19 to TRBJ1-1; 7 bases line up with TRBD1. V was pared by 3 bases and J by 4 bases, with 2 bases of the junction left unmatched. The germline V gene has CDR1 LNHDA and CDR2 SQIVND (reference sequence). This CDR3 is 13 amino acids long.

This chain links TRBV7-6 with TRBJ1-4; weak D call: TRBD1 (5 bases). The CDR3 length is 16 residues. CDR1 is SGHVS and CDR2 is FNYEAQ in the germline V gene. Trimming pared 4 bases from V and 4 bases from J, leaving 16 bases between. Here the CDR3 DNA reads TGTGCCAGCAGCTCCGAAAGCCAGGGCCGTAATGAAAAACTGTTTTTT. Protein sequence: CASSSESQGRNEKLFF. Supplemented by reference TRBV7-6 and TRBJ1-4, the full variable domain reads GAGVSQSPRYKVTKRGQDVALRCDPISGHVSLYWYRQALGQGPEFLTYFNYEAQQDKSGLPNDRFSAERPEGSISTLTIQRTEQRDSAMYRCASSSESQGRNEKLFFGSGTQLSVL.

This rearrangement joins TRBV5-5 to TRBJ2-6, with D uncertain. The CDR3 length is 15 residues. Between the trimmed V and J ends, which lost 0 bases and 0 bases, there was a span of 4 bases. The germline CDR1 and CDR2 sequences are SGHKS and YYEKEE (reference sequence). The CDR3 DNA is TGTGCCAGCAGCTTGGTACTCTCTGGGGCCAACGTCCTGACTTTC. It is translated as CASSLVLSGANVLTF.